This T cell receptor (beta chain) was observed in a study of T cells in Graves' hyperthyroidism and ophthalmopathy (dated by TCRdb to about 2019). Notes on the research overall: Peripheral blood was collected at initial diagnosis, before any treatment. After blood sampling, hyperthyroidism patients were treated with methimazole at a starting dose of 30 mg daily, and ophthalmopathy patients were treated with high-dose intravenous methylprednisolone. The 100 discovery patients were divided at random into training and test sets in a 7:3 ratio. Prospective prediction of ophthalmopathy was tested in an independent validation cohort of approximately 19 hyperthyroidism patients and 15 to 17 patients who later progressed to ophthalmopathy. A discovery cohort of approximately 97 patients, 43 with Graves' ophthalmopathy and 55 to 65 with stable Graves' hyperthyroidism, was used to find distinguishing TCR V-J signatures. TCR Vbeta CDR3 sequencing of some 140 peripheral blood samples (under 45 ophthalmopathy, over 70 hyperthyroidism and roughly 17 progressor patients) is reported in the paper. The study also compared thyroid tissue and blood T-cell repertoires from about six Graves' hyperthyroidism patients.

Stable Graves' hyperthyroidism was defined as no progression to ophthalmopathy during 18 months of follow-up. Hyperthyroidism patients were newly diagnosed, with disease duration under 2 months, and aged 18 to 65 years. Exclusion was applied to patients with uncontrolled infections, other autoimmune diseases, pregnancy or lactation. Diagnoses relied on clinical symptoms, serum thyroxine and TRAb, thyroid ultrasound and orbital computed tomography. PBMCs were separated from roughly 9.3 ml of fresh peripheral blood using Ficoll-Paque density gradient centrifugation. Total RNA was extracted using Trizol reagent, and RNA quality was assessed on an Agilent 2100 Bioanalyzer. TCR beta CDR3 regions were amplified from RNA transcripts. The TCR CDR3 was subjected to a first round of RT-PCR using the HTBI primer set and the Qiagen OneStep RT-PCR kit. Libraries were constructed in a second round of multiplex PCR, after which size selection and purification were performed. The libraries were sequenced on an Illumina HiSeq2000 using paired-end 100 bp reads. As for how the authors treated the data: Raw data were processed with SOAPnuke, discarding reads with adapters, uncalled bases, mean Phred below 15, or no exact constant-primer or identifier match. COPE v1.2.5 was used to merge high-quality paired reads, and clonotypes were defined as unique nucleotide sequences. Clonotypes were aligned to IMGT TRBV, TRBD and TRBJ reference segments using MiTCR v1.1. Analysis was restricted to V-J combinations with a frequency above 0.0001, which covered over 98% of repertoires. The TCS score was defined as the ratio of F50 (clonal expansion) to E x V (chaos), calculated using BLOSUM62-based TCRdist between CDR3 peptides within each V-J. Welch's t-statistics and random forest reduced several hundred V-J features to 13, which were used in a naive Bayes classifier (R e1071). Using fastp trimming at Q25 and MiXCR clonotype assembly, TCRdb reanalyzed the public sequencing data and kept in-frame beta chains. Each CDR3 protein appears once, grouped with its most common genes and DNA. The V and J calls shown here were made by TCRdb, not taken from the authors' results. The sample data list about 400,000 distinct CDR3 sequences, and roughly an eighth of these were observed just once. The leading ten clones occupy over 8.5% of the sample.

This clonotype was detected a few times. Its antigen is currently not known. No base quality values were provided; no much bigger clone lies one nucleotide off. General study outcomes and caveats: Most expanded thyroid clonotypes (frequency above 0.001) were also detected in blood, a finding suggesting that blood repertoires may reflect thyroid immune responses. A 13 V-J signature model separated ophthalmopathy from stable hyperthyroidism, with nearly 90% sensitivity and about 81% specificity in cross-validation and 80%/75% in testing. Sample size was not statistically predetermined, and blinding of investigators to group allocation was not performed. In validation, the model predicted progression to ophthalmopathy a median of around six months before onset, with around 70% sensitivity and 72.22% specificity.

CDR1 and CDR2 are read off the germline V gene as MDHEN and SYDVKM. Clipping removes 6 bases from V and 0 bases from J, with 9 as the unmatched junction base count. Including cysteine and phenylalanine, the CDR3 has 17 amino acids. Only the CDR3 part of the read is kept: 51 bases, read in frame from the first base. Sequencing was carried out using blood. This sequence was found in a woman under 30 with Graves' hyperthyroidism. The chain was built from TRBV28 and TRBJ2-1; 9 of the junction bases match TRBD2. Read as DNA, the sequence is TGTGCCAGCAGCAGTAGCGGGAGTATCTTCTCCTACAATGAGCAGTTCTTC. Protein translation: CASSSSGSIFSYNEQFF.